Described below is a single T cell receptor beta chain sequence and its context. Its target is unknown. The entry originates in a study of graft-versus-host responses after intestinal transplantation. Whole-study findings and limits: GvH clonotypes were identified within recipient marrow, with a subset emerging first in ileum or blood.

Clones were sequenced by immunoSEQ multiplex PCR, and TCRdb holds only the in-frame ones, with some missing. The sample shows fewer than 25,000 clones, 70% to 80% of them seen only once. Processing released intraepithelial and lamina propria lymphocytes from the graft tissue. Per germline, CDR1 SGHTA and CDR2 FQGNSA. The CDR3 runs 16 residues. V lost 4 bases, J lost 4 bases, and 19 bases lay in between. Here the sequenced sample was ileum tissue, taken 12 days after intestinal transplant. This rearrangement joins TRBV7-2 to TRBJ1-2; no definite D call. The TCR comes from a human patient who received an intestinal transplant, so some T cells may come from the graft donor. In DNA, the CDR3 is TGTGCCAGCAGCTGGCCAGTTCGGCAGGCCTCCTATGGCTACACCTTC. It encodes CASSWPVRQASYGYTF.